Listed below are T cell receptor beta chains from one sample, sequenced in a study of cytomegalovirus exposure and HLA in healthy donors. Clones were read by immunoSEQ multiplex PCR, and TCRdb kept only the in-frame ones, dropping some. The sample carries around 130,000 clones, approximately 85% recorded once. Sequenced sample: PBMCs. The receptors derive from a woman aged 30 to 39 in good health and CMV-seropositive. Each CDR3 is given with its conserved first and last residue. Fields, in order: J gene, V gene, D gene, clone size, CDR3 protein, CDR3 DNA. A D gene is named only where the DNA matches it firmly. Rows give clone size only sometimes, using once, few, many, or a class for an expanded clone.

TRBJ1-3	TRBV27	NA	few	CASRAFYSGNTIYF	TGTGCCAGCAGGGCCTTTTACTCTGGAAACACCATATATTTT
TRBJ1-2	TRBV9	NA	NA	CASSVDSNYGYTF	TGTGCCAGCAGCGTGGACAGTAACTATGGCTACACCTTC
TRBJ2-4	TRBV7-9	NA	NA	CASSTGGGKNIQYF	TGTGCCAGCAGCACAGGGGGGGGGAAAAACATTCAGTACTTC
TRBJ1-1	TRBV5-8	NA	NA	CASCPGAGPEAFF	TGTGCCAGCTGTCCAGGGGCCGGCCCTGAAGCTTTCTTT
TRBJ1-5	TRBV19	NA	NA	CASSNRELGQPQHF	TGTGCCAGTAGCAACAGGGAGTTGGGACAGCCCCAGCATTTT
TRBJ1-2	TRBV29-1	NA	NA	CSVDTYGYTF	TGCAGCGTTGACACATATGGCTACACCTTC
TRBJ1-4	TRBV5-1	NA	NA	CASRTTGFSNEKLFF	TGCGCCAGCAGAACGACAGGCTTTTCTAATGAAAAACTGTTTTTT
TRBJ1-1	TRBV6-6	NA	NA	CASRPPQGTEAFF	TGTGCCAGCAGACCACCCCAGGGTACTGAAGCTTTCTTT
TRBJ2-7	TRBV7-8	TRBD1	few	CASSRTGKDEQYF	TGTGCCAGCAGCCGGACAGGGAAGGACGAGCAGTACTTC
TRBJ1-1	TRBV10-3	NA	NA	CAISEKAGIWGDTEAFF	TGTGCCATCAGTGAAAAGGCGGGGATTTGGGGAGACACTGAAGCTTTCTTT
TRBJ2-2	TRBV6-6	NA	NA	CASSYSSSQVRELFF	TGTGCCAGCAGTTACTCCTCTTCACAAGTCAGGGAGCTGTTTTTT
TRBJ2-1	TRBV28	NA	NA	CASSVYYNEQFF	TGTGCCAGCAGCGTTTACTACAATGAGCAGTTCTTC
TRBJ2-3	TRBV6-1	NA	NA	CASRAEGTDTQYF	TGTGCCAGCAGGGCAGAGGGCACAGATACGCAGTATTTT
TRBJ1-1	TRBV5-6	NA	NA	CASSLGRRGNTEAFF	TGTGCCAGCAGCTTGGGTCGGAGGGGGAACACTGAAGCTTTCTTT
TRBJ2-1	TRBV28	NA	few	CASLASEVNEQFF	TGTGCCAGCCTTGCTAGCGAGGTTAATGAGCAGTTCTTC
TRBJ1-4	TRBV5-1	NA	NA	CASSTGQNEKLFF	TGCGCCAGCAGCACCGGACAAAATGAAAAACTGTTTTTT
TRBJ1-6	TRBV7-9	NA	once	CASSATQGSPLHF	TGTGCCAGCAGCGCGACGCAGGGCTCACCCCTCCACTTT
TRBJ1-2	TRBV6-6	NA	NA	CASSYSEGINYGYTF	TGTGCCAGCAGTTACTCTGAGGGAATAAACTATGGCTACACCTTC
TRBJ2-1	TRBV5-1	NA	NA	CASSLPPGPSSYNEQFF	TGCGCCAGCAGCTTACCTCCAGGGCCGAGCTCCTACAATGAGCAGTTCTTC
TRBJ1-1	TRBV5-1	NA	NA	CASSLEAQRNTEAFF	TGCGCCAGCAGCTTGGAGGCCCAGCGGAACACTGAAGCTTTCTTT
TRBJ2-1	TRBV9	TRBD2	NA	CASSGTSDLFGEQFF	TGTGCCAGCAGCGGGACTAGCGACCTATTCGGGGAGCAGTTCTTC
TRBJ2-7	TRBV7-9	TRBD1	NA	CASTQTGGGYEQYF	TGTGCCAGCACCCAGACAGGGGGCGGCTACGAGCAGTACTTC
TRBJ2-2	TRBV5-1	TRBD2	NA	CASSLAGMSSGGTGELFF	TGCGCCAGCAGCTTGGCCGGGATGTCTAGCGGGGGCACCGGGGAGCTGTTTTTT
TRBJ1-5	TRBV30	TRBD1	NA	CAWSVGQVVQPQHF	TGTGCCTGGAGTGTGGGACAGGTCGTTCAGCCCCAGCATTTT
TRBJ2-6	TRBV5-1	TRBD2	NA	CASSTARTSGWTGANVLTF	TGCGCCAGCAGTACCGCCCGGACTAGCGGGTGGACCGGGGCCAACGTCCTGACTTTC
TRBJ2-1	TRBV6-5	TRBD1	NA	CASSYSTGDNEQFF	TGTGCCAGCAGTTACTCGACAGGGGACAATGAGCAGTTCTTC
TRBJ1-2	TRBV30	NA	NA	CAWYRPKNYGYTF	TGTGCCTGGTACAGGCCTAAGAACTATGGCTACACCTTC
TRBJ1-3	TRBV7-9	NA	NA	CASSLTSGNTIYF	TGTGCCAGCAGCTTAACGAGTGGAAACACCATATATTTT
TRBJ1-2	TRBV27	NA	NA	CASTFSGQSYGYTF	TGTGCCAGCACCTTCTCGGGACAATCCTATGGCTACACCTTC
TRBJ1-1	TRBV28	NA	once	CASSSNQGNRDTEAFF	TGTGCCAGCAGTTCGAATCAGGGAAATCGGGACACTGAAGCTTTCTTT
TRBJ2-1	TRBV27	NA	NA	CASSLAGLYNEQFF	TGTGCCAGCAGTTTAGCGGGACTTTACAATGAGCAGTTCTTC
TRBJ2-1	TRBV28	TRBD2	NA	CASSLGGGPYNEQFF	TGTGCCAGCAGTTTAGGCGGGGGGCCGTACAATGAGCAGTTCTTC
TRBJ1-4	TRBV6-1	TRBD1	few	CASMDRGQEKLFF	TGTGCCAGCATGGACAGGGGGCAGGAAAAACTGTTTTTT
TRBJ1-1	TRBV28	NA	NA	CASSLGGSSTEAFF	TGTGCCAGCAGTTTAGGGGGGTCTAGTACTGAAGCTTTCTTT
TRBJ1-1	TRBV5-6	TRBD1	NA	CASSGRGQGLGAFF	TGTGCCAGCAGCGGCCGGGGACAGGGGCTTGGAGCTTTCTTT
TRBJ1-1	TRBV28	NA	NA	CASSFEGAEAFF	TGTGCCAGCAGTTTCGAGGGAGCTGAAGCTTTCTTT
TRBJ1-1	TRBV6-6	NA	NA	CASSYRGTTEAFF	TGTGCCAGCAGTTACCGGGGGACCACTGAAGCTTTCTTT
TRBJ2-3	TRBV10-3	TRBD2	NA	CAISQVAGGDTQYF	TGTGCCATCAGTCAGGTAGCGGGGGGGGATACGCAGTATTTT
TRBJ1-1	TRBV2	NA	NA	CATLADRNTEAFF	TGTGCCACCCTTGCCGACAGGAACACTGAAGCTTTCTTT
TRBJ1-1	TRBV5-6	TRBD1	NA	CASSLDRGDTEAFF	TGTGCCAGCAGCTTGGACAGGGGGGACACTGAAGCTTTCTTT
TRBJ1-3	TRBV2	TRBD1	NA	CASTLGQGANTIYF	TGTGCCAGCACTCTGGGACAGGGGGCAAACACCATATATTTT
TRBJ2-2	TRBV6-1	TRBD1	NA	CASSEPVRTGRAGELFF	TGTGCCAGCAGTGAACCCGTGAGGACAGGGCGGGCCGGGGAGCTGTTTTTT
TRBJ2-7	TRBV5-1	NA	NA	CASSLGGLEQYF	TGCGCCAGCAGCTTGGGTGGACTGGAGCAGTACTTC
TRBJ2-5	TRBV18	NA	NA	CASSPGAQETQYF	TGTGCCAGCTCACCGGGGGCCCAAGAGACCCAGTACTTC
TRBJ2-1	TRBV12-5	NA	NA	CASGLGGPSNEQFF	TGTGCTAGTGGTTTGGGGGGCCCCTCCAATGAGCAGTTCTTC
TRBJ1-3	TRBV23-1	TRBD1	NA	CASSTRDRGLKKSGNTIYF	TGCGCCAGCAGTACCCGGGACAGGGGATTAAAGAAGTCTGGAAACACCATATATTTT
TRBJ2-3	TRBV25-1	TRBD2	NA	CASSELAGGYSDTQYF	TGTGCCAGCAGCGAATTAGCGGGGGGGTACTCAGATACGCAGTATTTT
TRBJ1-4	TRBV7-9	TRBD1	NA	CASSLGQGVEEKLFF	TGTGCCAGCAGCTTAGGACAGGGAGTAGAGGAAAAACTGTTTTTT
TRBJ1-1	TRBV9	NA	NA	CASSVEPGAEAFF	TGTGCCAGCAGCGTAGAGCCCGGGGCTGAAGCTTTCTTT
TRBJ1-2	TRBV1	NA	NA	CTSSLPGRGVVGYGYTF	TGCACCAGCAGCCTCCCGGGGCGCGGGGTGGTGGGATATGGCTACACCTTC
TRBJ1-1	TRBV28	NA	NA	CASSLQGNTEAFF	TGTGCCAGCAGTTTGCAGGGGAACACTGAAGCTTTCTTT
TRBJ2-3	TRBV11-2	TRBD2	NA	CASSPNQGLAGTDTQYF	TGTGCCAGCAGCCCCAACCAGGGACTAGCGGGCACAGATACGCAGTATTTT
TRBJ1-2	TRBV10-3	NA	NA	CAISEGGADYGYTF	TGTGCCATCAGTGAGGGGGGGGCGGACTATGGCTACACCTTC
TRBJ1-2	TRBV2	NA	NA	CASSDRNYGYTF	TGTGCCAGCAGTGACAGAAACTATGGCTACACCTTC
TRBJ1-1	TRBV29-1	NA	few	CSVGVGGTEAFF	TGCAGCGTGGGGGTCGGGGGGACTGAAGCTTTCTTT